This T cell receptor beta chain comes out of a study of identical twins. The CDR3 loop spans 14 amino acids. V was clipped by 6 bases and J by 7 bases; unmatched bases: 11. The V gene's germline CDR1 is MNHNS and CDR2 SASEGT. One entry per CDR3 protein, called by TCRdb with MiXCR from the 5' RACE reads. Among around 100,000 distinct CDR3 sequences, 5.5% to 7% were seen once, and the ten largest hold roughly 12%. This clonotype has more than one count but fewer than ten. The rearrangement uses TRBV6-1 and TRBJ2-7, with 8 bases that match TRBD1. This clonotype originated in a woman aged 45-60 years in good health. The source material was memory T cells sorted from blood. This chain's CDR3 is CASSSELQGAEQYV. The CDR3 DNA sequence: TGTGCCAGCAGCTCAGAGTTGCAGGGGGCTGAGCAGTACGTC.